The T cell receptor beta chain described here comes from a study of PD-1 blockade in classical Hodgkin lymphoma. About the research overall: Patients in the cohort were put on intravenous nivolumab, 3 mg/kg every 2 weeks. Study-level findings and limits: Repertoire difference causes, possibly disease activity or prior therapy, remain undefined. The baseline diversity of complete responders showed similarity to that of newly diagnosed patients.

Relapse after autologous stem cell transplantation occurred in every patient, and brentuximab vedotin exposure varied. Germline V lookup: CDR1 SGHTA, CDR2 FQGNSA. The CDR3 is made up of 16 amino acids. V was pared by 5 bases and J by 5 bases, with 14 bases of the junction left unmatched. Some clones are missing from TCRdb's copy, which holds only in-frame ones; the method was immunoSEQ multiplex PCR. The sample shows 95,000 or so clones, approximately 80% of them seen only once. Notes on this clone: The antigen remains unidentified.

The sequences come from peripheral blood mononuclear cells (PBMCs), collected at baseline. The origin of this receptor is a human donor with classical Hodgkin lymphoma. The chain recombines TRBV7-2 with TRBJ2-5; TRBD2 matches 7 bases. The CDR3 protein is CASSPMGGRTSETQYF. CDR3 bases: TGTGCCAGCAGCCCTATGGGCGGGAGAACGTCGGAGACCCAGTACTTC.